These T cell receptor beta chains were read from a single sample in a study of cytomegalovirus exposure and HLA in healthy donors. Here immunoSEQ multiplex PCR was the method, and the copy in TCRdb shows in-frame clones only, minus some. In the table there are roughly 280,000 clones, 80% to 90% of which are singletons. Source material: PBMCs. All receptors come from a woman aged 18-29 years in good health and CMV-seronegative. Both conserved end residues are part of each CDR3. D genes are given only for firm matches. Clone size appears in some rows only: once, few, many, or a class for an expanded clone.

J: TRBJ1-2; V: TRBV5-1; D: TRBD1; size: .; DNA: TGCGCCAGCAGCCCGGGGGACAGAACATATGGCGGCTACACCTTC; CDR3: CASSPGDRTYGGYTF
J: TRBJ2-2; V: TRBV6-4; D: TRBD2; size: .; DNA: TGTGCCAGCACGGGGGGGAACACCGGGGAGCTGTTTTTT; CDR3: CASTGGNTGELFF
J: TRBJ2-7; V: TRBV10-3; D: .; size: .; DNA: TGTGCCATCAGTGAGTCGTTCTTTTACTCCTACGAGCAGTACTTC; CDR3: CAISESFFYSYEQYF
J: TRBJ2-7; V: TRBV18; D: TRBD1; size: .; DNA: TGTGCCAGCTCACCGGGACAGACAATCTACGAGCAGTACTTC; CDR3: CASSPGQTIYEQYF
J: TRBJ1-3; V: TRBV5-1; D: .; size: .; DNA: TGCGCCAGCAGCCCCGGGACTTACTCTGGAAACACCATATATTTT; CDR3: CASSPGTYSGNTIYF
J: TRBJ2-2; V: TRBV10-3; D: .; size: .; DNA: TGTGCCATGTCCCGAGGGGGAAACACCGGGGAGCTGTTTTTT; CDR3: CAMSRGGNTGELFF
J: TRBJ1-2; V: TRBV7-9; D: .; size: .; DNA: TGTGCCAGCAGCTTAGGGGCAGGGCACTATGGCTACACCTTC; CDR3: CASSLGAGHYGYTF
J: TRBJ1-1; V: TRBV6-1; D: .; size: .; DNA: TGTGCCAGCAACCTTATAGGGGGAAAGAACACTGAAGCTTTCTTT; CDR3: CASNLIGGKNTEAFF
J: TRBJ2-7; V: TRBV10-2; D: TRBD1; size: .; DNA: TGCGCCAGCAGTGGGCGGGACAGGGGCTACGAGCAGTACTTC; CDR3: CASSGRDRGYEQYF
J: TRBJ2-6; V: TRBV4-2; D: TRBD2; size: .; DNA: TGTGCCAGCAGCCCGCTAGCGGGAGGGCCCTCCCCTGGGGCCAACGTCCTGACTTTC; CDR3: CASSPLAGGPSPGANVLTF
J: TRBJ1-1; V: TRBV7-2; D: .; size: .; DNA: TGTGCCAGCAGCTTGCTACACGGTTCGGGCACTGAAGCTTTCTTT; CDR3: CASSLLHGSGTEAFF
J: TRBJ2-7; V: TRBV7-2; D: TRBD2; size: once; DNA: TGTGCCAGCAGCCTACGATCGACTAGCGCGGCGGGTAGCTCCTACGAGCAGTACTTC; CDR3: CASSLRSTSAAGSSYEQYF
J: TRBJ1-2; V: TRBV4-3; D: .; size: .; DNA: TGCGCCAGCAGCCAAGATGGGCTTTCTAACTATGGCTACACCTTC; CDR3: CASSQDGLSNYGYTF
J: TRBJ2-3; V: TRBV15; D: .; size: .; DNA: TGTGCCACCAGCAGAGCTGCCGAGGGGGTTACAACCCGTCCTGCAGATACGCAGTATTTT; CDR3: CATSRAAEGVTTRPADTQYF
J: TRBJ2-7; V: TRBV28; D: .; size: .; DNA: TGTGCCAGCAGTTGGGCAGGGGTTCCCTACGAGCAGTACTTC; CDR3: CASSWAGVPYEQYF
J: TRBJ1-6; V: TRBV9; D: .; size: few; DNA: TGTGCCAGCAGCAGCCCGGGGAATTCACCCCTCCACTTT; CDR3: CASSSPGNSPLHF
J: TRBJ1-2; V: TRBV4-3; D: .; size: .; DNA: TGCGCCAGCAGCCAAGTAGGGACACACTATGGCTACACCTTC; CDR3: CASSQVGTHYGYTF
J: TRBJ2-7; V: TRBV2; D: TRBD2; size: .; DNA: TGTGCCAGCAGTGAAGGCGGCACTAGCGGGAGTTTATACGAGCAGTACTTC; CDR3: CASSEGGTSGSLYEQYF
J: TRBJ2-1; V: TRBV27; D: TRBD1; size: .; DNA: TGTGCCAGCGCGTTCGGGACAGCGGACAATGAGCAGTTCTTC; CDR3: CASAFGTADNEQFF
J: TRBJ2-5; V: TRBV15; D: .; size: .; DNA: TGTGCCACCAGCAGAACCAGAAATCAAGAGACCCAGTACTTC; CDR3: CATSRTRNQETQYF
J: TRBJ2-7; V: TRBV7-9; D: .; size: once; DNA: TGTGCCAGCAGCTTAGGTGCAGAATACGAGCAGTACTTC; CDR3: CASSLGAEYEQYF
J: TRBJ2-1; V: TRBV27; D: .; size: .; DNA: TGTGCCAGCAGTCATAGCAGCGATGAGCAGTTCTTC; CDR3: CASSHSSDEQFF
J: TRBJ2-7; V: TRBV11-3; D: .; size: .; DNA: TGTGCCAGCGGGAGATCCTACGAGCAGTACTTC; CDR3: CASGRSYEQYF
J: TRBJ1-1; V: TRBV27; D: .; size: .; DNA: TGTGCCAGCAGTAAACGGACAAAGGGGAACGCTGAAGCTTTCTTT; CDR3: CASSKRTKGNAEAFF
J: TRBJ2-5; V: TRBV7-7; D: TRBD1; size: .; DNA: TGTGCCAGCAGCTCGCCTGGACAGGGCAGGGAGACCCAGTACTTC; CDR3: CASSSPGQGRETQYF
J: TRBJ1-1; V: TRBV27; D: .; size: .; DNA: TGTGCCAGCAATCTACAGGGTTCGTTTAACACTGAAGCTTTCTTT; CDR3: CASNLQGSFNTEAFF
J: TRBJ1-4; V: TRBV15; D: .; size: .; DNA: TGTGCCACCAGCAGAGATAACGGCAGGGGCGTTGAAAAACTGTTTTTT; CDR3: CATSRDNGRGVEKLFF
J: TRBJ2-1; V: TRBV7-3; D: .; size: .; DNA: TGTGCCAGCAGCCTCGGGGACAATGAGCAGTTCTTC; CDR3: CASSLGDNEQFF
J: TRBJ1-5; V: TRBV10-3; D: .; size: .; DNA: TGTGCCATCTGGGAGGGGGAGAGCAATCAGCCCCAGCATTTT; CDR3: CAIWEGESNQPQHF
J: TRBJ2-7; V: TRBV28; D: .; size: .; DNA: TGTGCCAGCAGTTTAACTACAGGAGGGTCCCCTTACGAGCAGTACTTC; CDR3: CASSLTTGGSPYEQYF
J: TRBJ2-3; V: TRBV5-1; D: .; size: .; DNA: TGCGCCAGCAGCTTGGGCTTAGCGAGTGGCACAGATACGCAGTATTTT; CDR3: CASSLGLASGTDTQYF
J: TRBJ2-5; V: TRBV28; D: .; size: .; DNA: TGTGCCAGCAGTCCCCTCCCAGGATCTCAAGAGACCCAGTACTTC; CDR3: CASSPLPGSQETQYF
J: TRBJ1-5; V: TRBV10-2; D: .; size: .; DNA: TGCGCCAGCAGCGACCCGGGGACACTCACACAGCCCCAGCATTTT; CDR3: CASSDPGTLTQPQHF
J: TRBJ2-3; V: TRBV9; D: .; size: .; DNA: TGTGCCAGCAGCGTAGGGGGACTGAGCACAGATACGCAGTATTTT; CDR3: CASSVGGLSTDTQYF
J: TRBJ2-7; V: TRBV11-3; D: TRBD2; size: few; DNA: TGTGCCAGCAGCCGGGCTGGGGGAGGGAAGGAGCAGTACTTC; CDR3: CASSRAGGGKEQYF
J: TRBJ1-1; V: TRBV25-1; D: .; size: .; DNA: TGTGCCAGCAGTGATTGGGGGGGAACAGGGTCCGGGGACACTGAAGCTTTCTTT; CDR3: CASSDWGGTGSGDTEAFF
J: TRBJ2-7; V: TRBV6-1; D: TRBD2; size: .; DNA: TGTGCCAGCCTTTTCTACGGGGGGGGCGAGCAGTACTTC; CDR3: CASLFYGGGEQYF
J: TRBJ2-7; V: TRBV11-3; D: TRBD2; size: .; DNA: TGTGCCAGCAGCTTGGGCGGGAGCTCCTACGAGCAGTACTTC; CDR3: CASSLGGSSYEQYF
J: TRBJ2-5; V: TRBV18; D: .; size: .; DNA: TGTGCCAGCTCACCTAGTACAGGGTACCAAGAGACCCAGTACTTC; CDR3: CASSPSTGYQETQYF
J: TRBJ2-7; V: TRBV4-1; D: TRBD2; size: once; DNA: TGCGCCAGCAGGACCACGTACCTAAGCGGGAGGGTCTACGAGCAGTACTTC; CDR3: CASRTTYLSGRVYEQYF
J: TRBJ2-7; V: TRBV18; D: .; size: once; DNA: TGTGCCAGCTCACCACCGTTTGCCGGTTCCTACGAGCAGTACTTC; CDR3: CASSPPFAGSYEQYF
J: TRBJ2-3; V: TRBV6-5; D: TRBD1; size: few; DNA: TGTGCCAGCAGTTACTGGGGACAGGGGTTTATGGATACGCAGTATTTT; CDR3: CASSYWGQGFMDTQYF
J: TRBJ2-5; V: TRBV29-1; D: .; size: .; DNA: TGCAGCGTGAACAGGGTCGGCCAAGAGACCCAGTACTTC; CDR3: CSVNRVGQETQYF
J: TRBJ1-2; V: TRBV15; D: .; size: once; DNA: TGTGCCACCAGCAGAGACCGTTATGGCTACACCTTC; CDR3: CATSRDRYGYTF
J: TRBJ1-1; V: TRBV5-1; D: TRBD1; size: .; DNA: TGCGCCAGCACCAGTATTTGGGGACAGGTGAACACTGAAGCTTTCTTT; CDR3: CASTSIWGQVNTEAFF
J: TRBJ2-2; V: TRBV6-6; D: TRBD2; size: .; DNA: TGTGCCAGCAGTTACTTAGCGGGGGGCACCGGGGAGCTGTTTTTT; CDR3: CASSYLAGGTGELFF
J: TRBJ2-3; V: TRBV5-4; D: .; size: once; DNA: TGTGCCAGCAGGCCGCTTGGGCGGGGGCATACAGATACGCAGTATTTT; CDR3: CASRPLGRGHTDTQYF
J: TRBJ2-1; V: TRBV6-5; D: TRBD2; size: .; DNA: TGTGCCAGCAGGAAACTAGCGGGGGTTTCCAATGAGCAGTTCTTC; CDR3: CASRKLAGVSNEQFF
J: TRBJ1-5; V: TRBV6-5; D: .; size: .; DNA: TGTGCCAGCAGTTGGGAGACCCGGCCCCAGCATTTT; CDR3: CASSWETRPQHF
J: TRBJ1-2; V: TRBV29-1; D: TRBD1; size: .; DNA: TGCAGCGTGGACAATGAGGGGGCAAGGGGCTACACCTTC; CDR3: CSVDNEGARGYTF
J: TRBJ2-2; V: TRBV7-8; D: .; size: .; DNA: TGTGCCAGCAGCTTCCTCGCAGGTCCCGAGAACACCGGGGAGCTGTTTTTT; CDR3: CASSFLAGPENTGELFF
J: TRBJ1-4; V: TRBV28; D: .; size: .; DNA: TGTGCCAGCAGTTTAGGAGATGAAAAACTGTTTTTT; CDR3: CASSLGDEKLFF
J: TRBJ2-7; V: TRBV6-5; D: TRBD1; size: .; DNA: TGTGCCAGCAGCAGGGGGCGTGTGAACGAGCAGTACTTC; CDR3: CASSRGRVNEQYF
J: TRBJ1-5; V: TRBV19; D: .; size: .; DNA: TGTGCCACGAGACAAATTATTAGCAATCAGCCCCAGCATTTT; CDR3: CATRQIISNQPQHF
J: TRBJ2-2; V: TRBV2; D: TRBD1; size: .; DNA: TGTGCCAGCAGTGAACAGGGGGCCTCAGGGGAGCTGTTTTTT; CDR3: CASSEQGASGELFF
J: TRBJ2-5; V: TRBV10-3; D: .; size: once; DNA: TGTGCCATCAGTGATGGGACAAGACAAGAGACCCAGTACTTC; CDR3: CAISDGTRQETQYF